This T cell receptor (beta chain) is from a study of shared clonotypes between healthy human individuals. Broader study findings: Investigators collected only blood, and repertoires in tissues likely differ.

Worth noting for this clone: Antigen: not known.

Naive CD8 cells lacked CD45RO and underwent positive selection for CCR7, leaving out terminally differentiated effector memory CD45RA+ cells. The data were produced by immunoSEQ multiplex PCR, yet TCRdb's version contains in-frame clones alone and is incomplete. This sample has about 2,200,000 clones, with around 93% found just once. Trimming cost V 4 bases and J 3 bases, with 12 bases left between them. The germline V gene encodes CDR1 MNHEY and CDR2 SVGAGI. The CDR3 has 14 amino acids. The receptor was derived from a young man in good health. Some clones in this sample may be carry-over from other donors' samples. This chain connects TRBV6-5 to TRBJ1-2; D may be TRBD1 (5 bases). Sequences were obtained from naive CD8+ T cells from PBMCs. The CDR3 sequence: CASSSQGGDYGYTF. In DNA form, the CDR3 reads TGTGCCAGCAGTTCCCAGGGAGGGGACTATGGCTACACCTTC.